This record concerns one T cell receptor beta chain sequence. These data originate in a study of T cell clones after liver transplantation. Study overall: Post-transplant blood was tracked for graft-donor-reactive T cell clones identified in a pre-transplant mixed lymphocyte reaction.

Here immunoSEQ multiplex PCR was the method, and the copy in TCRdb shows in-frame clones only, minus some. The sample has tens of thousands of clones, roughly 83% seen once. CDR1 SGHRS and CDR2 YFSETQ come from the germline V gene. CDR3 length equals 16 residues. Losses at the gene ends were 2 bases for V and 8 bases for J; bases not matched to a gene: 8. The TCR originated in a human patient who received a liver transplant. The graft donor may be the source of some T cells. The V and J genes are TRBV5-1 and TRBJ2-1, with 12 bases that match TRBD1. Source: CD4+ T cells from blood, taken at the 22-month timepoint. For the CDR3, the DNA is TGCGCCAGCAGCTTAGGAGGGACAGGGGGCTCGCATGAGCAGTTCTTC. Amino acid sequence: CASSLGGTGGSHEQFF.